The clone carrying this T cell receptor (beta chain) was detected many times. This specimen belongs to a study of T cells in Graves' hyperthyroidism and ophthalmopathy. RNA transcripts yielded amplified TCR beta CDR3 regions. Primed by the HTBI set, a first-round RT-PCR was run on the TCR CDR3. Using its own MiXCR run on the multiplex PCR reads, TCRdb lists one record per CDR3 protein. The sample holds under 700,000 distinct CDR3 sequences, approximately 16% seen once. This TCR was recovered from a woman between 18 and 29 years old with Graves' hyperthyroidism. Sequences were obtained from blood.

CDR3 in DNA: TGTGCCAGCAGCAAGGTAGTCCGGGACAGGGGTCACGAGCAGTACTTC. Protein product: CASSKVVRDRGHEQYF. The chain carries TRBV5-5 and TRBJ2-7, with TRBD1 matching over 10 bases. This CDR3 has 16 amino acids. Germline CDR1 and CDR2: SGHKS and YYEKEE (reference sequence). V trimming: 4 bases; J trimming: 5 bases; junction bases outside the gene matches: 12.